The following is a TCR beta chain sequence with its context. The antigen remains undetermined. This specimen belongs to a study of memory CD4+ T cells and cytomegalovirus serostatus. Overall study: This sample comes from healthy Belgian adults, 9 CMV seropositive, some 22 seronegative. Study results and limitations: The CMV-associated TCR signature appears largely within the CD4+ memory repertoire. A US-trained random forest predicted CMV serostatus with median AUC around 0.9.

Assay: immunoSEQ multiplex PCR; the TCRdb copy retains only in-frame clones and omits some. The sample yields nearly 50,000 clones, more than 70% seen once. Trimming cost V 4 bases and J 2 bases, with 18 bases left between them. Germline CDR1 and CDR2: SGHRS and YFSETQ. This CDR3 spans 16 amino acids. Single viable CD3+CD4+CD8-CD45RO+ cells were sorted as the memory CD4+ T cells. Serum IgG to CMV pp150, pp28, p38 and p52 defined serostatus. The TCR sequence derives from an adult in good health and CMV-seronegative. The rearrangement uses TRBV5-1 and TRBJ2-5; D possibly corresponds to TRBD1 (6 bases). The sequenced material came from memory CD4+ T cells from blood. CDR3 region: CASSVGAVRLQETQYF. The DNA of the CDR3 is TGCGCCAGCAGCGTGGGGGCCGTGAGGTTACAAGAGACCCAGTACTTC. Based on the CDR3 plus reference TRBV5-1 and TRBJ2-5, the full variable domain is KAGVTQTPRYLIKTRGQQVTLSCSPISGHRSVSWYQQTPGQGLQFLFEYFSETQRNKGNFPGRFSGRQFSNSRSEMNVSTLELGDSALYLCASSVGAVRLQETQYFGPGTRLLVL.